The 8 T cell receptor beta chains below come from one sample, sequenced in a study of T-cell memory formation after mild COVID-19. TCRdb processed the 5' RACE reads anew with MiXCR; each CDR3 protein has one entry. The sample consists of under 300,000 distinct CDR3 sequences, less than 9.5% of them appearing once. The sequenced sample was PBMCs or a T cell subset sorted from them (not recorded which). These receptors originate from a man aged 18-30 years who had mild COVID-19 (a few samples of this study predate the infection). Cell type and time point are not known.

In this sample, this clonotype turned up a few times. The chain is built from TRBV7-7 and TRBJ2-1; 8 nucleotides match TRBD2. Trimming at V came to 1 base and at J to 10 bases, leaving 21 bases not matched to a gene. Germline values: CDR1 SSHAT, CDR2 FNYEAQ (reference sequence). The CDR3 totals 19 residues. CDR3 loop: CASSLGAAGASLWVDEQFF. The CDR3 DNA reads as TGTGCCAGCAGCTTAGGGGCAGCGGGGGCCTCCCTGTGGGTCGACGAGCAGTTCTTC.

A few counts support this clonotype. The V call is TRBV15, the J call TRBJ2-2, with TRBD1 matching over 10 bases. This CDR3 region has 15 residues. Unmatched junction bases numbered 1, after V lost 1 base and J lost 5 bases. Germline V gives CDR1 LNHNV, CDR2 YYDKDF (reference sequence). The CDR3 DNA reads as TGTGCCACCAGCAGAGGACAGGGGGCGACCGGGGAGCTGTTTTTT. This translates into CATSRGQGATGELFF.

The J gene is TRBJ2-3, the V gene TRBV2; D tentatively reads TRBD1 or TRBD2 (5 bases each). Between the trimmed V and J ends, which lost 4 bases and 0 bases, there was a span of 11 bases. This CDR3 is 15 amino acids long. The germline gives CDR1 SNHLY, CDR2 FYNNEI. The CDR3 nucleotides read TGTGCCAGCAGTGGACAGCGGACTAGCACAGATACGCAGTATTTT. It encodes CASSGQRTSTDTQYF.

In its sample, this clonotype was seen a few times. J is TRBJ2-5 and V is TRBV24-1, with 10 bases matching TRBD1. Germline V gene data show CDR1 as KGHDR and CDR2 as SFDVKD. The CDR3 totals 16 residues. The junction had 5 bases not matched to a gene; V was cut back by 4 bases and J by 1 base. In DNA, the CDR3 is TGTGCCACCAGTGAGCCCGGGACAGGGGTCCAAGAGACCCAGTACTTC. It yields the protein CATSEPGTGVQETQYF.

The rearrangement uses TRBV5-8 and TRBJ2-5; D possibly corresponds to TRBD1 (6 bases). The germline V and J ends were trimmed by 4 bases and 2 bases, with 12 bases remaining between them. The CDR3 is made up of 14 amino acids. Germline CDR1 SGHTS, CDR2 YDEGEE. The CDR3 region is CASSPTGQQETQYF. CDR3 sequence (DNA): TGTGCCAGCAGCCCAACCGGACAGCAAGAGACCCAGTACTTC.

This clonotype was counted at least ten times. The chain employs TRBV5-1 and TRBJ1-1; D unclear. The germline CDR1 and CDR2 sequences are SGHRS and YFSETQ. This CDR3 has 17 residues. The V gene lost 0 bases and the J gene lost 3 bases, with 18 bases spanning the gap. For the CDR3, the DNA is TGCGCCAGCAGCTTGGAGCCACGGTACCATTGGGACACTGAAGCTTTCTTT. It encodes CASSLEPRYHWDTEAFF.

This clonotype was found a few times. The rearrangement joins TRBV19 to TRBJ1-2; D perhaps matches TRBD1 (6 bases). The CDR3 runs 15 residues. V was clipped by 4 bases and J by 4 bases, with 16 bases between them. Germline V gene sequence: CDR1 LNHDA, CDR2 SQIVND (reference sequence). The CDR3 bases are TGTGCCAGTAGTACTTCCTACGGGGGGCCCTATGGCTACACCTTC. Its protein product is CASSTSYGGPYGYTF.

This clonotype was found many times. This rearrangement joins TRBV19 to TRBJ1-5; possibly TRBD1 for D (6 bases). The CDR3 runs 13 residues. Per germline, CDR1 LNHDA and CDR2 SQIVND (reference sequence). CDR3 loop: CAGGYRGNQPQHF. CDR3 DNA: TGTGCTGGTGGGTACAGGGGCAATCAGCCCCAGCATTTT.